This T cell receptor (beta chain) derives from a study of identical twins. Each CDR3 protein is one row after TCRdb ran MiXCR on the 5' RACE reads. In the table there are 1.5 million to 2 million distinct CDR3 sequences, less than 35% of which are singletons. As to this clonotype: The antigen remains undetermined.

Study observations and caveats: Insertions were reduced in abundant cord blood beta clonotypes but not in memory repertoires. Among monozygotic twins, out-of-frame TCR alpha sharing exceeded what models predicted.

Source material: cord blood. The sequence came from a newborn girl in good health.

DNA of the CDR3: TGCAGTGCTAGTCGGGGACTAGCGGGGAATGAGCAGTTCTTC. It specifies CSASRGLAGNEQFF. The chain has TRBV20-1 and TRBJ2-1; the match to TRBD2 covers 13 bases. J lost 7 bases, V lost 3 bases, and 3 bases had no gene match. CDR1 DFQATT and CDR2 SNEGSKA come from the germline V gene (reference sequence). The CDR3 contains 14 residues.